This T cell receptor beta chain is from a study of spatial heterogeneity in lung cancer. The time point is: sample taken at primary tumor resection. Tumor, nontumor lung or frozen PBMC supplied whole RNA, sequenced without sorting. TCRdb processed the 5' RACE reads anew with MiXCR; each CDR3 protein has one entry. The sample holds 82,000 or so distinct CDR3 sequences; around 12% are singletons and the top ten take around 4.3%. This clonotype has more than one count but fewer than ten. The antigen remains unidentified. General study points: TCRs found ubiquitously expanded in tumor appeared in blood more at resection than at follow-up.

J lost 5 bases, V lost 3 bases, and 5 bases had no gene match. Germline CDR1 DFQATT, CDR2 SNEGSKA (reference sequence). The CDR3 runs 14 residues. The V and J genes are TRBV20-1 and TRBJ2-7; 12 bases line up with TRBD2. Sequencing was performed on PBMCs, taken at surgery. The receptor was isolated from a male donor with early-stage non-small cell lung cancer. The CDR3 coding sequence is TGCAGTGCTAGGTGGACTAGCGGGAACGACGAGCAGTACTTC. As protein: CSARWTSGNDEQYF.